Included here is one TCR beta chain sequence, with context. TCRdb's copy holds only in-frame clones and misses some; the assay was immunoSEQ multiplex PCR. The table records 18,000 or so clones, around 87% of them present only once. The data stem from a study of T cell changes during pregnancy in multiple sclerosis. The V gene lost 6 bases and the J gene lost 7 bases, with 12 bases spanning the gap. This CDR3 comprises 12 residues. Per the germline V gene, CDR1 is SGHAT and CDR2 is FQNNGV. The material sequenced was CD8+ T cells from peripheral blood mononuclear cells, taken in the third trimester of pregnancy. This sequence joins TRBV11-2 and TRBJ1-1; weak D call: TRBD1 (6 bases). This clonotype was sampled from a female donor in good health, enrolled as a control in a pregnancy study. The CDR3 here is CASRGQSFEAFF. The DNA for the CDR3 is TGTGCCAGCAGAGGACAGTCATTTGAAGCTTTCTTT. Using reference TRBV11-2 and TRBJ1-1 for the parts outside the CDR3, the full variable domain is EAGVAQSPRYKIIEKRQSVAFWCNPISGHATLYWYQQILGQGPKLLIQFQNNGVVDDSQLPKDRFSAERLKGVDSTLKIQPAKLEDSAVYLCASRGQSFEAFFGQGTRLTVV.